Below are 27 T cell receptor beta chains sequenced from a single sample in a study of PD-L1 blockade in urothelial cancer. The time point denotes: peripheral blood 6 weeks after treatment start. The data were produced by immunoSEQ multiplex PCR, yet TCRdb's version contains in-frame clones alone and is incomplete. Altogether around 50,000 clones are present, more than 70% being singletons, with the ten largest covering 2% to 3%. This sample comprised PBMCs, obtained around atezolizumab (anti-PD-L1) treatment. The source of these receptors is a man aged 55 to 70 with urothelial cancer.

The V gene is TRBV29-1, the J gene TRBJ1-2; 7 bases align to TRBD1. Germline trimming cut 6 bases from V and 13 bases from J; bases unmatched to any gene: 11. Germline values: CDR1 SQVTM, CDR2 ANQGSEA. The length of the CDR3 is 11 residues. CDR3 nucleotides: TGCAGCGTAGAAACAGGGGAGCCGGGCACCTTC. Translated: CSVETGEPGTF.

The chain employs TRBV19 and TRBJ1-1, with D maybe TRBD1 (5 bases). The CDR3 totals 16 residues. Germline loops: CDR1 LNHDA, CDR2 SQIVND (reference sequence). V was clipped by 5 bases and J by 4 bases, with 20 bases between them. Here the CDR3 DNA reads TGTGCCAGTAGTCTCGGCGGTGGGGGGTTACTCACTGAAGCTTTCTTT. Residues: CASSLGGGGLLTEAFF.

The V call is TRBV18, the J call TRBJ2-5; the match to TRBD2 covers 11 bases. This CDR3 contains 17 residues. Germline CDR1 is KGHSH and CDR2 is LQKENI. V shed 4 bases, J shed 1 base, and the junction held 8 bases outside the gene matches. In nucleotides, the CDR3 is TGTGCCAGCTCACGCCTAGCGGGGGGTACCTTCCAAGAGACCCAGTACTTC. This gives the protein CASSRLAGGTFQETQYF.

The chain links TRBV7-8 to TRBJ2-3; 8 nucleotides agree with TRBD1. The CDR3 sequence is 14 residues long. Trimming took 5 bases from V and 1 from J; bases not matched to a gene: 2. Germline V CDR1 and CDR2: SGHVS, FQNEAQ. DNA for the CDR3: TGTGCCAGCAGCCAGACAGGGGGCACAGATACGCAGTATTTT. This gives the protein CASSQTGGTDTQYF.

Here the CDR3 DNA reads TGCGCCAGCAGCCCTCAGGGCGGGGACACAGATACGCAGTATTTT. The encoded protein is CASSPQGGDTDTQYF. J is TRBJ2-3 and V is TRBV4-3; perhaps TRBD2 as D (6 bases). This CDR3 is 15 amino acids long. Germline CDR1 LGHNA, CDR2 YSLEER. Trimming removed 4 bases at V and 2 bases at J, with 13 bases between.

The rearrangement uses TRBV10-2 and TRBJ1-6; weak D call: TRBD1 (6 bases). Germline CDR1 WSHSY, CDR2 SAAADI. The V and J ends lost 3 bases and 6 bases respectively, with 12 bases between them. The CDR3 is 15 amino acids. The CDR3 DNA is TGCGCCAGCAGTGATCACAGGGCCACTAATTCACCCCTCCACTTT. Protein product: CASSDHRATNSPLHF.

The V gene is TRBV5-1, the J gene TRBJ2-7; the match to TRBD1 covers 7 bases. CDR3 length: 15 residues. V was clipped by 2 bases and J by 2 bases; unmatched bases: 7. Germline V CDR1 and CDR2: SGHRS, YFSETQ. CDR3: CASSFTGTATYEQYF. The CDR3 nucleotides are TGCGCCAGCAGCTTTACCGGGACAGCGACCTACGAGCAGTACTTC. The whole variable domain, remainder taken from reference TRBV5-1 and TRBJ2-7, is KAGVTQTPRYLIKTRGQQVTLSCSPISGHRSVSWYQQTPGQGLQFLFEYFSETQRNKGNFPGRFSGRQFSNSRSEMNVSTLELGDSALYLCASSFTGTATYEQYFGPGTRLTVT.

The chain has TRBV11-2 and TRBJ2-1; no firm D call. CDR3 length: 17 residues. The V end was cut by 0 bases, the J end by 0 bases, with 12 bases between. From germline, CDR1 is SGHAT and CDR2 FQNNGV. The CDR3 loop is CASSLDPPGISYNEQFF. The CDR3 DNA reads TGTGCCAGCAGCTTAGATCCCCCGGGTATCTCCTACAATGAGCAGTTCTTC. Supplemented by reference TRBV11-2 and TRBJ2-1, the full variable domain reads EAGVAQSPRYKIIEKRQSVAFWCNPISGHATLYWYQQILGQGPKLLIQFQNNGVVDDSQLPKDRFSAERLKGVDSTLKIQPAKLEDSAVYLCASSLDPPGISYNEQFFGPGTRLTVL.

The gene calls are TRBV7-2 and TRBJ2-7; 10 positions agree with TRBD2. The ends lost 2 bases at V and 4 bases at J; junction bases unmatched: 8. From germline, CDR1 is SGHTA and CDR2 FQGNSA. The CDR3 sequence is 16 residues long. CDR3 sequence (DNA): TGTGCCAGCAGCTTAACCAGCGGGAGGGCCGGGTACGAGCAGTACTTC. Residues: CASSLTSGRAGYEQYF.

In its sample, this clone was seen a few times. The chain combines TRBV2 with TRBJ1-5; D ambiguous. Looked up from germline, CDR1 is SNHLY and CDR2 is FYNNEI. The CDR3 sequence is 13 residues long. The germline V and J ends were trimmed by 7 bases and 2 bases, with 9 bases remaining between them. The CDR3 spells CASKEAGNQPQHF. The DNA of the CDR3 is TGTGCCAGCAAAGAGGCCGGCAATCAGCCCCAGCATTTT.

In this sample, this clone turned up a few times. The chain is built from TRBV10-3 and TRBJ1-2, with 7 nucleotides matching TRBD1. Losses at the gene ends were 7 bases for V and 4 bases for J; bases not matched to a gene: 6. The CDR3 contains 13 residues. The germline V gene encodes CDR1 ENHRY and CDR2 SYGVKD. The CDR3 loop is CAINLGQPYGYTF. Written as DNA, the CDR3 is TGTGCCATCAATTTGGGACAGCCCTATGGCTACACCTTC.

The CDR3 bases are TGCGCCAGTAGGACTAGCGGGGGGGCCGCCAGGGAGACCCAGTACTTC. Translated, it gives CASRTSGGAARETQYF. The chain couples TRBV5-1 to TRBJ2-5, with 15 bases lining up with TRBD2. Per germline, CDR1 SGHRS and CDR2 YFSETQ. The trim removed 8 bases at V and 5 bases at J, leaving 10 bases unmatched. The CDR3 consists of 16 residues. The variable domain in full, with the rest retrieved from reference TRBV5-1 and TRBJ2-5, is KAGVTQTPRYLIKTRGQQVTLSCSPISGHRSVSWYQQTPGQGLQFLFEYFSETQRNKGNFPGRFSGRQFSNSRSEMNVSTLELGDSALYLCASRTSGGAARETQYFGPGTRLLVL.

This clone occurred a few times. CDR3 sequence: CATTGRQGWSYGYTF. The CDR3 DNA sequence: TGTGCCACCACCGGGAGACAGGGATGGAGTTATGGCTACACCTTC. The chain recombines TRBV19 with TRBJ1-2; 7 bases fit TRBD1. This CDR3 spans 15 amino acids. Germline trimming cut 10 bases from V and 5 bases from J; bases unmatched to any gene: 16. Germline CDR1 LNHDA, CDR2 SQIVND (reference sequence).

The chain combines TRBV4-3 with TRBJ2-6; maybe TRBD2 (5 bases). Germline CDR1 and CDR2: LGHNA and YSLEER. This CDR3 is built from 18 residues. V lost 1 base and J lost 4, with 17 bases in between. The CDR3 loop reads CASSQGVIRGVGANVLTF. The CDR3 DNA reads TGCGCCAGCAGCCAAGGTGTGATTCGGGGTGTCGGGGCCAACGTCCTGACTTTC.

The chain combines TRBV5-1 with TRBJ2-1, with D perhaps TRBD1 (8 bases). CDR1 and CDR2 (germline): SGHRS, YFSETQ. The CDR3 has 15 residues. V dropped 4 bases and J dropped 5 bases, with 16 bases sitting between them. CDR3 sequence reads: CASSIRTGRDNEQFF. The CDR3 DNA reads TGCGCCAGCAGCATTAGGACAGGGAGGGACAATGAGCAGTTCTTC.

This clone was picked up one time. The chain combines TRBV5-1 with TRBJ2-5, with 14 positions matching TRBD2. Germline values: CDR1 SGHRS, CDR2 YFSETQ. Trimming at V came to 2 bases and at J to 4 bases, leaving 7 bases not matched to a gene. The CDR3 runs 17 residues. Here the CDR3 reads CASSFYGTSGGTETQYF. CDR3 DNA sequence: TGCGCCAGCAGCTTCTATGGGACTAGCGGGGGAACAGAGACCCAGTACTTC. The whole variable domain, filled in from reference TRBV5-1 and TRBJ2-5, reads KAGVTQTPRYLIKTRGQQVTLSCSPISGHRSVSWYQQTPGQGLQFLFEYFSETQRNKGNFPGRFSGRQFSNSRSEMNVSTLELGDSALYLCASSFYGTSGGTETQYFGPGTRLLVL.

The chain recombines TRBV6-1 with TRBJ2-7, with D perhaps matching TRBD1 (6 bases). This CDR3 is built from 11 residues. V lost 9 bases and J lost 11, with 17 bases in between. Germline lookup yields CDR1 MNHNS and CDR2 SASEGT. The CDR3 DNA sequence: TGTGCCAGTGGGCTAAACAGGGAGAAGTACTTC. This gives the protein CASGLNREKYF.

The gene calls are TRBV7-8 and TRBJ2-2; TRBD2 matches 8 bases. CDR1 is SGHVS, CDR2 FQNEAQ, per germline. The CDR3 is 21 residues long. The J segment lost 4 bases and the V segment lost 3 bases, leaving 22 bases of the junction unmatched. The CDR3 is CASSFGYVTGGRKSVTGELFF. The DNA of the CDR3 is TGTGCCAGCAGCTTCGGTTATGTAACGGGAGGGAGGAAGAGTGTCACCGGGGAGCTGTTTTTT.

The CDR3 sequence is CASMTNMNTEAFF. DNA for the CDR3: TGTGCCAGTATGACAAATATGAACACTGAAGCTTTCTTT. V is TRBV19 and J is TRBJ1-1; D is uncertain. The germline V gene encodes CDR1 LNHDA and CDR2 SQIVND (reference sequence). The CDR3 totals 13 residues. V lost 7 bases and J 0 bases, leaving 9 bases between the germline ends.

This sequence joins TRBV5-4 and TRBJ2-5, with D perhaps TRBD2 (5 bases). This CDR3 is built from 14 residues. The germline V gene has CDR1 SGHNT and CDR2 YYREEE (reference sequence). The ends were cut back, 0 bases at V and 2 bases at J, with 8 bases in the middle. The CDR3 spells CASSLVEVQETQYF. The CDR3 region has the DNA TGTGCCAGCAGCTTGGTGGAGGTGCAAGAGACCCAGTACTTC.

This chain connects TRBV30 to TRBJ1-2; possible D gene TRBD1, 5 bases. The V end was cut by 2 bases, the J end by 2 bases, with 15 bases between. CDR3 length: 15 residues. Germline assignment: CDR1 GTSNPN and CDR2 SVGIG (reference sequence). The CDR3 region has the DNA TGTGCCTGGAGTAACAAGGGGATACAGAACTATGGCTACACCTTC. It encodes CAWSNKGIQNYGYTF.

The chain recombines TRBV4-1 with TRBJ2-7; 9 nucleotides agree with TRBD2. The V gene's germline CDR1 is MGHRA and CDR2 YSYEKL. V was clipped by 3 bases and J by 5 bases; unmatched bases: 8. This CDR3 is built from 15 residues. CDR3 region: CASSHTAGGKNEQYF. The DNA of the CDR3 is TGCGCCAGCAGCCATACGGCGGGGGGGAAAAACGAGCAGTACTTC.

This chain connects TRBV7-2 to TRBJ2-7; a weak D match, TRBD2 (6 bases). The CDR3 has 13 residues. Trimming removed 5 bases at V and 3 bases at J, with 11 bases between. Germline CDR1 is SGHTA and CDR2 is FQGNSA. The CDR3 DNA follows: TGTGCCAGCAGCCGGGGACTCAACTACGAGCAGTACTTC. Protein sequence: CASSRGLNYEQYF. The variable domain in full, with the rest retrieved from reference TRBV7-2 and TRBJ2-7, is GAGVSQSPSNKVTEKGKDVELRCDPISGHTALYWYRQSLGQGLEFLIYFQGNSAPDKSGLPSDRFSAERTGGSVSTLTIQRTQQEDSAVYLCASSRGLNYEQYFGPGTRLTVT.

This chain joins TRBV30 and TRBJ2-3; possibly TRBD2 for D (5 bases). The CDR3 runs to 14 residues. V was pared by 2 bases and J by 0 bases, with 9 bases between. Germline CDR1 is GTSNPN and CDR2 is SVGIG (reference sequence). CDR3 DNA: TGTGCCTGGAGTCGGGGATTTAGCACAGATACGCAGTATTTT. This codes for CAWSRGFSTDTQYF.

V gene TRBV30 combines with J gene TRBJ2-7, with a weak D call TRBD1 (5 bases). Germline V CDR1 and CDR2: GTSNPN, SVGIG (reference sequence). V dropped 4 bases and J dropped 1 base, with 8 bases sitting between them. CDR3 length: 12 residues. CDR3 in DNA: TGTGCCTGGACAGGACAATCCTACGAGCAGTACTTC. Protein product: CAWTGQSYEQYF. Complete variable domain (other parts from reference TRBV30 and TRBJ2-7): SQTIHQWPATLVQPVGSPLSLECTVEGTSNPNLYWYRQAAGRGLQLLFYSVGIGQISSEVPQNLSASRPQDRQFILSSKKLLLSDSGFYLCAWTGQSYEQYFGPGTRLTVT.

This clone came up once. This chain links TRBV7-2 with TRBJ1-1; 7 bases agree with TRBD1. The germline gives CDR1 SGHTA, CDR2 FQGNSA. The CDR3 extends over 15 amino acids. V trimming: 4 bases; J trimming: 4 bases; junction bases outside the gene matches: 9. The CDR3 DNA reads TGTGCCAGCAGCTCGCAGACAGGGATCGGCACTGAAGCTTTCTTT. Its protein is CASSSQTGIGTEAFF.

The gene calls are TRBV10-1 and TRBJ2-2, with TRBD2 as a possible D gene (6 bases). CDR1 is WNHNN, CDR2 SYGVQD, per germline (reference sequence). The CDR3 loop spans 17 amino acids. With 1 base removed from V and 4 bases from J, the gap between germline ends came to 16 bases. CDR3 loop: CASSELVFGGSTGELFF. CDR3 DNA: TGCGCCAGCAGTGAGTTAGTGTTCGGGGGTTCCACCGGGGAGCTGTTTTTT.